This TCR beta chain was retrieved from a study of chemoradiotherapy in HPV16-positive cancers. Study at large: A couple of HPV16-positive patients' cells yielded candidate HPV-specific clones and common motifs. Study outcomes and limitations: Candidate HPV-specific clones and E7-related TCR motifs grew in tumor during treatment. In HPV16-positive patients, HPV-responsive T-cell expansion tracked better recurrence-free survival.

This clone showed up just once. Antigen unknown. TCRdb's table, derived via immunoSEQ multiplex PCR, lists solely in-frame clones and lacks some. The data hold about 67,000 clones, with roughly 90% observed a single time. The CDR3 runs to 12 residues. The V end was cut by 2 bases, the J end by 5 bases, with 5 bases between. The germline V gene encodes CDR1 SGDLS and CDR2 YYNGEE. The receptor was isolated from a human donor with HPV-associated anogenital cancer. This rearrangement joins TRBV9 to TRBJ2-1; D is undetermined. This sample comprised blood, obtained from a patient who underwent chemoradiotherapy. The CDR3 reads CASSVDHNEQFF. The CDR3 nucleotides read TGTGCCAGCAGCGTGGACCACAATGAGCAGTTCTTC.